Shown below are 30 T cell receptor beta chains from a single sample sequenced in a study of blood T cells in healthy people across ages. Next came a second PCR, run for about 6 to 11 cycles, which used a sample-barcoded 5' primer along with a J-beta primer mix. TCRdb redid the calling of the 5' RACE reads with MiXCR, one entry per CDR3 protein. The sample lists about 640,000 distinct CDR3 sequences; under 70% were seen once. Sequencing input: blood. These receptor sequences come from a man aged 55 to 70 in good health.

As concerns this clonotype: This clone may be a read error of a much larger clone one base away. The chain has TRBV4-2 and TRBJ2-4; the D gene could be TRBD1 or TRBD2 (5 bases each). CDR3 length: 17 amino acids. Per the germline V gene, CDR1 is LGHNA and CDR2 is YNFKEQ. V gave up 3 bases and J gave up 13 bases, with 28 bases separating them. CDR3 region: CASSHEWGSQVELKQYF. The CDR3 DNA sequence: TGTGCCAGCAGCCATGAATGGGGGTCCCAAGTGGAGCTAAAGCAGTACTTC.

Only one count was recorded for this clonotype. This chain uses TRBV20-1 with TRBJ2-7, with TRBD1 matching over 7 bases. CDR1 and CDR2 from the germline V gene are DFQATT and SNEGSKA (reference sequence). The V gene end was trimmed by 3 bases and the J gene end by 1 base; junction bases not matched to a gene: 6. This CDR3 contains 14 residues. The DNA of the CDR3 is TGCAGTGCTAGCACCGGGACAGTTTCCTACGAGCAGTACTTC. Translation gives CSASTGTVSYEQYF.

The rearrangement joins TRBV5-1 to TRBJ2-7; 9 bases fit TRBD1. This CDR3 region has 18 residues. The ends lost 6 bases at V and 0 bases at J; junction bases unmatched: 16. From germline, CDR1 is SGHRS and CDR2 YFSETQ. The CDR3 coding sequence is TGCGCCAGCACCACGACAGAAAAAACGGGACAGGGCTCCTACGAGCAGTACTTC. Its protein is CASTTTEKTGQGSYEQYF.

J is TRBJ2-7 and V is TRBV15, with D possibly being TRBD1 (5 bases). The V end was cut by 6 bases, the J end by 0 bases, with 12 bases between. Germline V gene data show CDR1 as LNHNV and CDR2 as YYDKDF (reference sequence). This CDR3 has 14 residues. CDR3: CATRAGPSSYEQYF. CDR3 nucleotide sequence: TGTGCCACCAGGGCAGGGCCTAGCTCCTACGAGCAGTACTTC.

The rearrangement links TRBV4-1 to TRBJ2-5, with D unresolved. CDR3 length: 16 residues. Germline V gene data show CDR1 as MGHRA and CDR2 as YSYEKL. Trimming pared 4 bases from V and 0 bases from J, leaving 15 bases between. Here the CDR3 reads CASSPGLDVYQETQYF. Here the CDR3 DNA reads TGCGCCAGCAGCCCTGGGTTGGACGTGTACCAAGAGACCCAGTACTTC.

The rearrangement joins TRBV11-2 to TRBJ2-4, with TRBD1 as a possible D gene (5 bases). V was shortened by 1 base and J by 7 bases, with 11 bases between the two germline ends. The V gene's germline CDR1 is SGHAT and CDR2 FQNNGV. The length of the CDR3 is 14 residues. The CDR3: CASSLVRGRNIQYF. CDR3 bases: TGTGCCAGCAGCTTAGTTAGGGGCAGGAACATTCAGTACTTC.

The CDR3 loop reads CASSPGLAGGPGEQFF. The CDR3 DNA reads as TGTGCCAGCAGTCCCGGGCTTGCGGGGGGGCCGGGTGAGCAGTTCTTC. The rearrangement joins TRBV27 to TRBJ2-1; 9 positions agree with TRBD2. This CDR3 comprises 16 residues. The V gene's germline CDR1 is MNHEY and CDR2 SMNVEV (reference sequence). The trim removed 5 bases at V and 9 bases at J, leaving 14 bases unmatched.

This clonotype was picked up one time. The CDR3 DNA is TGTGCCAGCAGCTTAGATGGCTGGGGCAATGAGCAGTTCTTC. Protein sequence: CASSLDGWGNEQFF. V usage is TRBV11-1 and J usage is TRBJ2-1; D gene unclear. The V gene's germline CDR1 is SGHAT and CDR2 FQDESV (reference sequence). CDR3 length: 14 residues. V lost 1 base to trimming and J lost 6 bases, with 10 bases between them.

V usage is TRBV28 and J usage is TRBJ1-5; no clear D gene. The germline V and J ends were trimmed by 6 bases and 0 bases, with 12 bases remaining between them. Germline values: CDR1 MDHEN, CDR2 SYDVKM. The CDR3 extends over 15 amino acids. CDR3 amino acids: CASSQLEFSNQPQHF. The DNA for the CDR3 is TGTGCCAGCAGCCAACTAGAGTTTAGCAATCAGCCCCAGCATTTT.

This chain uses TRBV5-4 with TRBJ2-7; the D gene is possibly TRBD2 (5 bases). CDR1 is SGHNT, CDR2 YYREEE, per germline (reference sequence). The CDR3 is 16 amino acids. V lost 0 bases and J lost 2, with 15 bases in between. The CDR3 sequence: CASSLAGEGAAYEQYF. The CDR3 DNA follows: TGTGCCAGCAGCTTGGCGGGCGAGGGAGCCGCCTACGAGCAGTACTTC.

This sequence joins TRBV6-1 and TRBJ2-6; D not certain. This CDR3 spans 16 amino acids. Between the trimmed V and J ends, which lost 5 bases and 0 bases, there was a span of 11 bases. CDR1 is MNHNS, CDR2 SASEGT, per germline. The CDR3 DNA follows: TGTGCCAGCAGTTGGGATACAGTCTCTGGGGCCAACGTCCTGACTTTC. Translation: CASSWDTVSGANVLTF.

Concerning this clonotype: A much larger clone is a single base away; this may be a read error. The chain employs TRBV5-8 and TRBJ2-7; TRBD2 matches at 7 bases. The DNA end is a closer match to TRBJ2-5, so the J assignment may be wrong. The germline V gene encodes CDR1 SGHTS and CDR2 YDEGEE. The CDR3 consists of 14 residues. The CDR3 bases are TGTGCCAGCAGCTTGCGAGCGGGGCGGGAGACCCAGTACTTC. As protein: CASSLRAGRETQYF.

This clonotype was observed a few times. The chain employs TRBV5-5 and TRBJ2-7; TRBD1 agrees at 8 bases. The V segment lost 4 bases and the J segment 2 bases; nucleotides outside the gene matches: 8. Germline loops: CDR1 SGHKS, CDR2 YYEKEE (reference sequence). This CDR3 spans 15 amino acids. The CDR3 reads CASSLRDRNTYEQYF. The CDR3 DNA reads TGTGCCAGCAGCCTACGGGACAGGAACACCTACGAGCAGTACTTC.

The J gene is TRBJ1-2, the V gene TRBV6-5, with 9 bases fitting TRBD1. The CDR3 spans 14 residues. V lost 6 bases to trimming and J lost 4 bases; unmatched junction nucleotides: 6. The germline V gene encodes CDR1 MNHEY and CDR2 SVGAGI. DNA for the CDR3: TGTGCCAGCAGAGACGTGGGACAGGGCTATGGCTACACCTTC. Residues: CASRDVGQGYGYTF.

This clonotype was observed a handful of times. J is TRBJ2-7 and V is TRBV18; 8 bases are shared with TRBD2. V gave up 3 bases and J gave up 3 bases; unmatched junction bases: 1. The CDR3 contains 13 residues. Germline V lookup: CDR1 KGHSH, CDR2 LQKENI. CDR3 bases: TGTGCCAGCTCACCCAGCGGGGGCTACGAGCAGTACTTC. This encodes CASSPSGGYEQYF.

The V gene is TRBV15, the J gene TRBJ1-4; a possible D gene is TRBD1 (5 bases). The CDR3 runs to 15 residues. CDR1 is LNHNV, CDR2 YYDKDF, per germline (reference sequence). Trimming pared 0 bases from V and 5 bases from J, leaving 10 bases between. This chain's CDR3 is CATSRDLGGNEKLFF. CDR3 nucleotide sequence: TGTGCCACCAGCAGAGATCTGGGGGGGAATGAAAAACTGTTTTTT.

The chain couples TRBV20-1 to TRBJ2-5, with D possibly being TRBD1 (7 bases). The CDR3 consists of 14 residues. Germline V gene lookup returns CDR1 DFQATT and CDR2 SNEGSKA (reference sequence). V dropped 3 bases and J dropped 4 bases, with 15 bases sitting between them. CDR3 protein: CSARPQGGRETQYF. For the CDR3, the DNA is TGCAGTGCTAGGCCGCAGGGGGGCCGAGAGACCCAGTACTTC.

The chain carries TRBV5-1 and TRBJ2-3; 7 bases align to TRBD2. The CDR3 covers 16 residues. The junction had 11 bases not matched to a gene; V was cut back by 3 bases and J by 4 bases. Looked up from germline, CDR1 is SGHRS and CDR2 is YFSETQ. CDR3 DNA sequence: TGCGCCAGCAGCTCTGGTCGGGGCGGGGGTGCAGATACGCAGTATTTT. This encodes CASSSGRGGGADTQYF.

There are a few counts of this clonotype. This sequence joins TRBV6-5 and TRBJ2-5; possibly TRBD1 for D (6 bases). The germline V gene encodes CDR1 MNHEY and CDR2 SVGAGI. CDR3 length: 18 amino acids. With 2 bases removed from V and 5 bases from J, the gap between germline ends came to 24 bases. DNA for the CDR3: TGTGCCAGCAGTTACACCCTTACCGCAAGGGGGATGAGGGAGACCCAGTACTTC. Protein product: CASSYTLTARGMRETQYF.

This chain links TRBV29-1 with TRBJ1-2; 8 positions agree with TRBD1. The trim removed 3 bases at V and 0 bases at J, leaving 3 bases unmatched. In germline, CDR1 is SQVTM, CDR2 ANQGSEA. The CDR3 extends over 14 amino acids. CDR3 sequence reads: CSVEDRASNYGYTF. The CDR3 nucleotides read TGCAGCGTTGAGGACAGGGCTTCTAACTATGGCTACACCTTC.

This chain joins TRBV9 and TRBJ2-7; either TRBD1 or TRBD2 may fit D (5 bases each). The DNA end lines up better with TRBJ2-5; the J call may be wrong. The CDR3 is 17 amino acids. Per germline, CDR1 SGDLS and CDR2 YYNGEE. The CDR3 region has the DNA TGTGCCAGCAGCGTAGCCATTAGGGAGAGGGGTAAAGAGACCCAGTACTTC. Protein: CASSVAIRERGKETQYF.

The genes are TRBV2 and TRBJ2-7; TRBD1 might be the D (6 bases). Germline V gene lookup returns CDR1 SNHLY and CDR2 FYNNEI. V lost 2 bases and J 2 bases, leaving 13 bases between the germline ends. CDR3 size: 15 residues. The CDR3 sequence is CASSEQGKGTYEQYF. In DNA, the CDR3 is TGTGCCAGCAGTGAACAGGGGAAGGGCACCTACGAGCAGTACTTC.

This chain links TRBV29-1 with TRBJ2-2; 7 bases map to TRBD2. V gave up 4 bases and J gave up 6 bases; unmatched junction bases: 8. Germline CDR1 reads SQVTM; CDR2 reads ANQGSEA. This CDR3 is built from 14 residues. The CDR3 region has the DNA TGCAGCGTTGGCGAGACTAGCTATTCCGGGGAGCTGTTTTTT. Protein sequence: CSVGETSYSGELFF.

The chain combines TRBV6-1 with TRBJ1-1; the D gene is possibly TRBD1 (5 bases). Germline CDR1 reads MNHNS; CDR2 reads SASEGT. This CDR3 comprises 15 residues. Trimming left V 4 bases short and J 4 bases short, with 16 bases between. CDR3: CASSAPGRPSTEAFF. The DNA for the CDR3 is TGTGCCAGCAGTGCCCCGGGACGTCCAAGCACTGAAGCTTTCTTT.

This clonotype was found a few times. The V and J genes are TRBV10-3 and TRBJ1-2; 7 nucleotides agree with TRBD1. In germline, CDR1 is ENHRY, CDR2 SYGVKD. V shed 9 bases, J shed 0 bases, and the junction held 4 bases outside the gene matches. The CDR3 consists of 13 residues. The CDR3 nucleotides are TGTGCCATAGGACAGGAGCCTAACTATGGCTACACCTTC. The encoded protein is CAIGQEPNYGYTF.

J is TRBJ2-1 and V is TRBV20-1; 8 nucleotides line up with TRBD2. The CDR3 length is 13 residues. Germline V gives CDR1 DFQATT, CDR2 SNEGSKA (reference sequence). With V trimmed by 3 bases and J by 8 bases, 6 bases remained unmatched. For the CDR3, the DNA is TGCAGTGCTAGCGGGGGGGCCATCTATGAGCAGTTCTTC. This codes for CSASGGAIYEQFF.

The chain employs TRBV28 and TRBJ1-2; no clear D gene. The CDR3 extends over 14 amino acids. V shed 6 bases and J shed 5 bases, with 16 bases lying between them. From germline, CDR1 is MDHEN and CDR2 SYDVKM. The DNA of the CDR3 is TGTGCCAGCAGAACCCTCGAGGTTGAGTATGGCTACACCTTC. Translating gives CASRTLEVEYGYTF.

The V gene is TRBV5-1, the J gene TRBJ2-3; 8 nucleotides agree with TRBD2. The CDR3 loop spans 15 amino acids. In germline, CDR1 is SGHRS, CDR2 YFSETQ. V lost 4 bases and J lost 2; bases outside the gene matches: 6. The CDR3: CASSPGLASTDTQYF. CDR3 nucleotides: TGCGCCAGCAGCCCTGGACTAGCCTCCACAGATACGCAGTATTTT.

The chain combines TRBV18 with TRBJ2-3, with D perhaps TRBD2 (6 bases). This CDR3 has 16 residues. In germline, CDR1 is KGHSH, CDR2 LQKENI. Trimming shortened V by 2 bases and J by 0 bases, and 12 bases separated the two germline ends. The CDR3 sequence: CASSPAGSWSTDTQYF. The CDR3 bases are TGTGCCAGCTCACCAGCGGGGAGCTGGAGCACAGATACGCAGTATTTT.

The chain uses TRBV7-2 and TRBJ2-3, with 7 bases matching TRBD2. Trimming cost V 5 bases and J 0 bases; bases outside gene matches: 5. CDR1 and CDR2 from the germline V gene are SGHTA and FQGNSA. The CDR3 extends over 15 amino acids. CDR3 in amino acids: CASSTQTSSTDTQYF. The CDR3 DNA reads as TGTGCCAGCAGCACGCAGACTAGCAGCACAGATACGCAGTATTTT.